The 26 T cell receptor beta chains below come from one sample, sequenced in a study of beta chain features in type 1 diabetes. Points from the study as a whole: There was a moderate but significant shortening of TCRB CDR3s in all four CD4+ subsets of Type 1 diabetes patients.

The sequenced template was cDNA made from the entire isolated RNA. The assay was immunoSEQ multiplex PCR, and TCRdb's table has in-frame clones only and misses some. This table holds 330,000 or so clones, 10% to 15% found once. No antigen is known for these receptors. What was sequenced was naive CD4+ T cells from blood. These receptors originate from a woman younger than 30 with type 1 diabetes.

CDR3 in amino acids: CASSPGLAAETQYF. The CDR3 DNA reads as TGTGCCAGCAGCCCCGGACTAGCGGCGGAGACCCAGTACTTC. The chain recombines TRBV11-3 with TRBJ2-5; 10 bases fit TRBD2. V lost 5 bases, J lost 5 bases, and 5 bases stayed unmatched. Germline CDR1 SGHNT, CDR2 YENEEA. CDR3 size: 14 residues.

The rearrangement links TRBV4-3 to TRBJ2-2, with TRBD2 matching over 7 bases. V shed 6 bases and J 6 bases; nucleotides not matched to a gene: 4. The length of the CDR3 is 13 residues. Germline V gives CDR1 LGHNA, CDR2 YSLEER. CDR3 loop: CASSRREAGELFF. The CDR3 DNA reads TGCGCCAGCAGTAGACGGGAGGCCGGGGAGCTGTTTTTT.

This clone was seen more than once but under ten times. The same CDR3 can be traced to other DNA sequences in this sample. The chain joins TRBV7-2 to TRBJ2-3; tentative D call: TRBD2 (6 bases). This CDR3 is built from 15 residues. V was cut by 1 base and J by 0 bases, with 8 bases left in between. Germline CDR1 SGHTA, CDR2 FQGNSA. CDR3 amino acids: CASSLGGLSTDTQYF. In DNA form, the CDR3 reads TGTGCCAGCAGCTTAGGGGGACTTAGCACAGATACGCAGTATTTT. Full variable domain (remainder filled in from reference TRBV7-2 and TRBJ2-3): GAGVSQSPSNKVTEKGKDVELRCDPISGHTALYWYRQSLGQGLEFLIYFQGNSAPDKSGLPSDRFSAERTGGSVSTLTIQRTQQEDSAVYLCASSLGGLSTDTQYFGPGTRLTVL.

This clone was seen only a few times. The chain couples TRBV6-5 to TRBJ2-7, with 9 bases aligning to TRBD1. Germline CDR1 reads MNHEY; CDR2 reads SVGAGI. The CDR3 covers 14 residues. With 1 base clipped from V and 6 bases from J, the junction kept 4 bases outside the gene matches. CDR3 in amino acids: CASSYWDRAFEQYF. CDR3 coding DNA: TGTGCCAGCAGTTACTGGGACAGGGCGTTCGAGCAGTACTTC.

The chain is built from TRBV4-3 and TRBJ2-2; D gene unclear. Germline assignment: CDR1 LGHNA and CDR2 YSLEER. The CDR3 length is 16 residues. The V end lost 0 bases, the J end lost 2 bases, and 10 bases lay between the germline ends. CDR3 in amino acids: CASSQEGSVNTGELFF. DNA for the CDR3: TGCGCCAGCAGCCAAGAGGGCAGTGTTAACACCGGGGAGCTGTTTTTT.

The rearrangement joins TRBV9 to TRBJ2-6, with unresolved D. The V end lost 4 bases, the J end lost 1 base, and 6 bases lay between the germline ends. CDR3 length: 14 amino acids. Looked up from germline, CDR1 is SGDLS and CDR2 is YYNGEE. CDR3 DNA sequence: TGTGCCAGCAGCCCTCGGTCTGGGGCCAACGTCCTGACTTTC. Its protein is CASSPRSGANVLTF.

This clone was counted only a few times. The chain has TRBV9 and TRBJ2-2; D is perhaps TRBD2 (5 bases). The length of the CDR3 is 15 residues. The germline V gene encodes CDR1 SGDLS and CDR2 YYNGEE. In DNA form, the CDR3 reads TGTGCATCCTCAGAGGGCCAGTTCTACACCGGGGAGCTGTTTTTT. As protein: CASSEGQFYTGELFF. Variable domain in full (rest from reference TRBV9 and TRBJ2-2): DSGVTQTPKHLITATGQRVTLRCSPRSGDLSVYWYQQSLDQGLQFLIQYYNGEERAKGNILERFSAQQFPDLHSELNLSSLELGDSALYFCASSEGQFYTGELFFGEGSRLTVL.

V is TRBV19 and J is TRBJ1-2, with 7 bases fitting TRBD1. V gave up 5 bases and J gave up 3 bases; unmatched junction bases: 15. The CDR3 totals 17 residues. CDR1 and CDR2 from the germline V gene are LNHDA and SQIVND (reference sequence). CDR3 amino acids: CASSPRQGTVGDYGYTF. The CDR3 bases are TGTGCCAGTAGTCCGAGACAGGGAACGGTTGGAGACTATGGCTACACCTTC.

The table lists this clone with a few counts. The rearrangement links TRBV14 to TRBJ1-6; 7 bases map to TRBD1. The CDR3 contains 13 residues. CDR1 is SGHDN, CDR2 FVKESK, per germline. V trimming: 5 bases; J trimming: 7 bases; junction bases outside the gene matches: 2. Written as DNA, the CDR3 is TGTGCCAGCAGCGGGACAGACAATTCACCCCTCCACTTT. As protein: CASSGTDNSPLHF.

This clone occurred a few times. V usage is TRBV11-1 and J usage is TRBJ1-1; D gene uncertain. V was cut by 5 bases and J by 4 bases, with 14 bases left in between. Germline CDR1 reads SGHAT; CDR2 reads FQDESV (reference sequence). This CDR3 has 14 amino acids. CDR3 DNA sequence: TGTGCCAGCAGCCACGACGGTTCGGGCACTGAAGCTTTCTTT. Protein sequence: CASSHDGSGTEAFF.

The chain couples TRBV2 to TRBJ2-1; 7 bases map to TRBD1. The germline gives CDR1 SNHLY, CDR2 FYNNEI. The length of the CDR3 is 15 residues. Trimming took 7 bases from V and 0 from J; bases not matched to a gene: 6. This CDR3 is CASTFDRVSYNEQFF. The CDR3 DNA reads as TGTGCCAGCACCTTCGACAGGGTCTCCTACAATGAGCAGTTCTTC.

This clone was recorded a few times. The chain joins TRBV6-5 to TRBJ1-5; the match to TRBD1 covers 7 bases. Germline CDR1 MNHEY, CDR2 SVGAGI. Losses at the gene ends were 7 bases for V and 7 bases for J; bases not matched to a gene: 7. This CDR3 region has 13 residues. The CDR3 nucleotides are TGTGCCAGCAAGAGGGACAGAAACCAGCCCCAGCATTTT. It specifies CASKRDRNQPQHF.

This chain joins TRBV5-4 and TRBJ1-5, with 12 bases matching TRBD1. CDR3 size: 20 residues. V was clipped by 0 bases and J by 4 bases; unmatched bases: 14. Germline V lookup: CDR1 SGHNT, CDR2 YYREEE (reference sequence). CDR3 sequence reads: CASSLERDRGPVLRNQPQHF. The CDR3 region has the DNA TGTGCCAGCAGCTTGGAAAGGGACAGGGGGCCTGTTCTTAGAAATCAGCCCCAGCATTTT.

This clone was found a few times. The rearrangement uses TRBV29-1 and TRBJ2-5; D is unresolved. Trimming pared 4 bases from V and 1 base from J, leaving 7 bases between. This CDR3 contains 12 residues. CDR1 and CDR2 (germline): SQVTM, ANQGSEA. CDR3 protein: CSVASLQETQYF. The CDR3 DNA sequence: TGCAGCGTTGCGTCCCTCCAAGAGACCCAGTACTTC.

J is TRBJ2-7 and V is TRBV10-3; perhaps TRBD1 as D (5 bases). V was pared by 4 bases and J by 7 bases, with 14 bases between. The germline V gene has CDR1 ENHRY and CDR2 SYGVKD. The CDR3 runs 13 residues. The DNA of the CDR3 is TGTGCCATCAGTGGGACCGAACAGGCGGAGCAGTACTTC. Encoded protein: CAISGTEQAEQYF.

The V gene is TRBV18, the J gene TRBJ2-7; D ambiguous. Germline CDR1 and CDR2: KGHSH and LQKENI. Trimming cost V 3 bases and J 2 bases, with 11 bases left between them. The CDR3 runs 14 residues. The CDR3 bases are TGTGCCAGCTCACCGTCCGACGGAGCCTACGAGCAGTACTTC. It codes for CASSPSDGAYEQYF.

The chain's CDR3 is CASSPGTGGTEAFF. The CDR3 DNA follows: TGTGCCAGCAGCCCCGGGACAGGGGGCACTGAAGCTTTCTTT. The chain combines TRBV7-9 with TRBJ1-1, with 11 nucleotides matching TRBD1. CDR1 is SEHNR and CDR2 is FQNEAQ in the germline V gene (reference sequence). The V gene end was trimmed by 5 bases and the J gene end by 4 bases; junction bases not matched to a gene: 3. The CDR3 sequence is 14 residues long. Full variable domain (outside the CDR3, taken from reference TRBV7-9 and TRBJ1-1): DTGVSQNPRHKITKRGQNVTFRCDPISEHNRLYWYRQTLGQGPEFLTYFQNEAQLEKSRLLSDRFSAERPKGSFSTLEIQRTEQGDSAMYLCASSPGTGGTEAFFGQGTRLTVV.

V is TRBV14 and J is TRBJ2-1; 8 bases agree with TRBD1. V lost 3 bases to trimming and J lost 5 bases; unmatched junction nucleotides: 6. CDR3 length: 15 residues. The germline V gene has CDR1 SGHDN and CDR2 FVKESK. CDR3 nucleotide sequence: TGTGCCAGCAGCCAGTGGCAGGGGGCCGACAATGAGCAGTTCTTC. Translated, it gives CASSQWQGADNEQFF.

Only a few counts were recorded for this clone. The chain couples TRBV5-1 to TRBJ2-3; D perhaps matches TRBD2 (6 bases). Deletions cut 0 bases from V and 0 bases from J, with 14 bases between. Germline loops: CDR1 SGHRS, CDR2 YFSETQ. The CDR3 is 17 amino acids. The DNA for the CDR3 is TGCGCCAGCAGCTTGGAATGGCGGGGCCAAAGCACAGATACGCAGTATTTT. Translating gives CASSLEWRGQSTDTQYF.

The gene calls are TRBV4-3 and TRBJ2-1; maybe TRBD2 (5 bases). The CDR3 length is 17 residues. Germline lookup yields CDR1 LGHNA and CDR2 YSLEER. Trimming took off 2 bases at V and 4 bases at J, with 18 bases between the two ends. For the CDR3, the DNA is TGCGCCAGCAGCCAAAGATTCCGGGCGCCGGGGTACAATGAGCAGTTCTTC. This translates into CASSQRFRAPGYNEQFF.

This chain links TRBV18 with TRBJ2-5, with D perhaps matching TRBD2 (5 bases). CDR1 and CDR2 from the germline V gene are KGHSH and LQKENI. The ends were cut back, 3 bases at V and 1 base at J, with 15 bases in the middle. This CDR3 contains 16 residues. CDR3 region: CASSPRAGYGQETQYF. The CDR3 bases are TGTGCCAGCTCACCGAGGGCAGGTTATGGCCAAGAGACCCAGTACTTC.

This chain connects TRBV2 to TRBJ2-2, with TRBD1 identical over 8 bases. V lost 2 bases and J lost 4; bases outside the gene matches: 6. CDR3 size: 16 residues. Germline lookup yields CDR1 SNHLY and CDR2 FYNNEI. CDR3 amino acids: CASSEQGARGTGELFF. CDR3 bases: TGTGCCAGCAGTGAACAGGGGGCGCGGGGCACCGGGGAGCTGTTTTTT.

The chain recombines TRBV7-2 with TRBJ2-1, with 8 bases matching TRBD2. CDR3 length: 11 residues. Germline V gene data show CDR1 as SGHTA and CDR2 as FQGNSA. J was trimmed by 10 bases and V by 5 bases; bases with no gene match: 1. The CDR3 is CASSQRGEQFF. In DNA, the CDR3 is TGTGCCAGCAGCCAGCGGGGGGAGCAGTTCTTC.

V is TRBV7-9 and J is TRBJ1-4, with D perhaps TRBD1 (6 bases). CDR1 and CDR2 (germline): SEHNR, FQNEAQ (reference sequence). The V and J ends lost 8 bases and 6 bases respectively, with 10 bases between them. This CDR3 contains 12 residues. The chain's CDR3 is CASSRQDEKLFF. CDR3 nucleotide sequence: TGTGCCAGCTCCCGACAGGATGAAAAACTGTTTTTT.

This clone turned up a few times. This chain links TRBV28 with TRBJ2-7; 8 nucleotides match TRBD1. CDR3 length: 14 residues. Germline values: CDR1 MDHEN, CDR2 SYDVKM. Trimming at V came to 3 bases and at J to 7 bases, leaving 8 bases not matched to a gene. CDR3: CASSFGGQAMEQYF. The CDR3 DNA is TGTGCCAGCAGTTTCGGGGGACAGGCGATGGAGCAGTACTTC.

The chain couples TRBV7-6 to TRBJ2-1; D perhaps matches TRBD2 (5 bases). Looked up from germline, CDR1 is SGHVS and CDR2 is FNYEAQ. This CDR3 region has 13 residues. V shed 1 base and J shed 7 bases, with 8 bases lying between them. CDR3 coding DNA: TGTGCCAGCAGCTTAGGTTCGGGGAATGAGCAGTTCTTC. This codes for CASSLGSGNEQFF.